A single sample is the source of the 6 T cell receptor beta chains below, sequenced in a study of tumor-infiltrating lymphocytes in primary liver carcinoma (dated by TCRdb to 2015 to 2018). TRIzol reagent was used to extract blood RNA from unsorted whole blood, while the DNeasy Blood & Tissue kit provided the germline DNA. For sequencing, an Illumina HiSeq 2500 was employed. A constant-region primer and ProtoScript II reverse transcriptase were used to reverse-transcribe TCRbeta-specific cDNA from roughly 480 ng total RNA. Construction of the TCRbeta libraries relied on three nested rounds of multiplex PCR, following a slightly modified ARM-PCR procedure. The first two PCR rounds used multiplex TRBV1-TRBV30 forward primers with a Cbeta reverse primer, each for about 10 cycles. TCRdb reran the public reads through fastp at Q25 and MiXCR, keeping productive beta chains. For every CDR3 protein sequence, its rows merge into one entry that carries the most common genes and DNA. The table for this sample lists 180,000 or so distinct CDR3 sequences; about 60% of them were counted only once. The top ten clones comprise approximately 68% of the sample.

Sequenced material: peripheral blood. These receptor sequences come from a man in his forties with primary liver carcinoma and hepatitis B virus infection.

With regard to this clonotype: Because it lacks the conserved phenylalanine or tryptophan at the end, this CDR3 is likely a read error. The chain uses TRBV11-2 and TRBJ1-5; a possible D gene is TRBD1 (6 bases). The CDR3 has 15 amino acids. Germline CDR1 reads SGHAT; CDR2 reads FQNNGV. CDR3 residues: CASRSRTEANQPQHY. DNA for the CDR3: TGTGCCAGCAGGTCCCGGACAGAAGCGAATCAGCCTCAGCATTAT.

This clonotype was seen only a few times. The rearrangement joins TRBV28 to TRBJ2-3, with no clear D. V lost 5 bases to trimming and J lost 2 bases, with 17 bases between them. Germline lookup yields CDR1 MDHEN and CDR2 SYDVKM. This CDR3 has 16 residues. CDR3 sequence reads: CASSPDLLPDTDTQYF. CDR3 sequence (DNA): TGTGCCAGCAGTCCCGACCTACTCCCAGACACAGATACGCAGTATTTT.

A note on this clonotype: A much larger clone lies a single base off, so this may be a read error. CDR3 in amino acids: CASTHSSAATYIEQFF. The CDR3 DNA reads TGCGCCAGCACCCACTCCTCAGCAGCCACCTACATTGAGCAGTTCTTC. This sequence joins TRBV4-1 and TRBJ2-1; D not certain. CDR1 is MGHRA and CDR2 is YSYEKL in the germline V gene. This CDR3 contains 16 residues.

CDR3 protein: CATRDSFSSEQYF. The CDR3 DNA is TGTGCCACCCGGGACAGTTTCTCATCCGAGCAGTACTTC. The genes are TRBV6-1 and TRBJ2-7, with TRBD1 identical over 7 bases. CDR1 MNHNS and CDR2 SASEGT come from the germline V gene. V trimming: 10 bases; J trimming: 6 bases; junction bases outside the gene matches: 12. There are 13 residues in the CDR3.

This chain uses TRBV14 with TRBJ2-1; the D is unclear. The V gene lost 1 base and the J gene lost 5 bases, with 6 bases spanning the gap. This CDR3 contains 13 residues. The germline CDR1 and CDR2 sequences are SGHDN and FVKESK. CDR3 sequence reads: CASSQGANNEQFF. The DNA of the CDR3 is TGTGCCAGCAGCCAAGGCGCAAACAATGAGCAGTTCTTC.

In this sample, this clonotype turned up once. The rearrangement links TRBV11-3 to TRBJ2-5; no reliable D call. Looked up from germline, CDR1 is SGHNT and CDR2 is YENEEA. CDR3 length: 13 residues. V lost 1 base to trimming and J lost 7 bases, with 10 bases between them. The CDR3 protein is CASSLAPKWTQYF. In nucleotides, the CDR3 is TGTGCCAGCAGCTTAGCTCCGAAATGGACCCAGTACTTC.